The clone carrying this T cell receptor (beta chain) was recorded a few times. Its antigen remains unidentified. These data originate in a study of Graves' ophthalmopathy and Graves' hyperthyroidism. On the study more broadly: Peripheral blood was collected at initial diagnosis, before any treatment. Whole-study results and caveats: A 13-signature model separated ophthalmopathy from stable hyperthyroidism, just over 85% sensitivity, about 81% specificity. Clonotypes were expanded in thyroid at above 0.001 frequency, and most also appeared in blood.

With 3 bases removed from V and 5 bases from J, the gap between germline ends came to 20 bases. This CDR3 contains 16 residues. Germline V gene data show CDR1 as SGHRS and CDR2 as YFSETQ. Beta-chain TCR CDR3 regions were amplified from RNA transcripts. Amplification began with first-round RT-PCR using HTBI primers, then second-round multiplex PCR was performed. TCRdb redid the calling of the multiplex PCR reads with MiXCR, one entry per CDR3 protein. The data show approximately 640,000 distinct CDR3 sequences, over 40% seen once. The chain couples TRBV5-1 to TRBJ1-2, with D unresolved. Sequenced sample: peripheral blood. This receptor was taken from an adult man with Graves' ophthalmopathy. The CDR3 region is CASSSSAGVELYGYTF. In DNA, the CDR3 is TGCGCCAGCAGCTCCTCCGCCGGGGTCGAGTTATATGGCTACACCTTC.